Sequencing of this TCR beta chain was carried out in a study of cytomegalovirus exposure and HLA in healthy donors. Findings and limits, study-wide: Immune exposure information comprised only CMV serostatus. V- and J-gene trimming of TCR beta was linked (in a later analysis) to a missense DCLRE1C variant.

Regarding this clone: Its target is not known.

Those who donated were healthy bone marrow donors. The PCR had 60 Vbeta and 13 Jbeta primers. Data came from immunoSEQ multiplex PCR; TCRdb stores just in-frame clones and leaves some out. The table lists about 130,000 clones, around 77% of them singletons. The length of the CDR3 is 14 residues. From germline, CDR1 is SGDLS and CDR2 YYNGEE. V was clipped by 4 bases and J by 8 bases, with 18 bases between them. The J gene is TRBJ1-2, the V gene TRBV9; D is undetermined. Sequencing was done on a sample of PBMCs. The source is a male donor in good health and CMV-seropositive. CDR3 amino acids: CASSSASSGEGYTF. The DNA of the CDR3 is TGTGCCAGCAGCTCAGCCTCCTCGGGTGAGGGCTACACCTTC. Drawing the rest from reference TRBV9 and TRBJ1-2, the complete variable domain is DSGVTQTPKHLITATGQRVTLRCSPRSGDLSVYWYQQSLDQGLQFLIQYYNGEERAKGNILERFSAQQFPDLHSELNLSSLELGDSALYFCASSSASSGEGYTFGSGTRLTVV.